Below, one T cell receptor (beta chain) is given with its context. This specimen comes from a study of blood T cell repertoires in COVID-19. Study background: Acute and convalescent COVID-19 samples came from the United States, Italy and Spain. T cells, B-cell-depleted T cells, or PBMCs supplied cDNA or gDNA.

Authors' data handling: The authors estimated nucleated cell counts from reference gene primer amplification. This table comes from immunoSEQ multiplex PCR, and its TCRdb copy is limited to in-frame clones, with some not included. For V, J and clone size, that table is used; D and trimming come from the DNA. The table includes approximately 300,000 clones, about 89% detected once. This receptor was identified in a man aged 18 to 35 who had recovered from COVID-19. Material for sequencing was peripheral blood.

CDR3 bases: TGTGCCAGCAGTTCCCGAGGAGTTGGGGGCCAACTCAATCAGCCCCAGCATTTT. It is translated as CASSSRGVGGQLNQPQHF. The chain employs TRBV27 and TRBJ1-5, with a weak D call TRBD1 (6 bases). V lost 4 bases, J lost 3 bases, and 22 bases lay in between. The CDR3 has 18 amino acids. Germline CDR1 reads MNHEY; CDR2 reads SMNVEV (reference sequence).